This TCR beta chain was sequenced for a study of blood T cell repertoires in COVID-19 (TCRdb year 2020). For context, the study as a whole: Samples from collaborators originated in the United States, Italy and Spain and spanned both the acute and convalescent phases of COVID-19. Subjects who had been exposed to COVID-19, were actively infected with it, or had recovered from it provided the deeply sampled blood TCRbeta repertoires that made up the dataset. The samples were drawn from two sources: the first 160 participants of the ongoing ImmuneRACE study, and 1,200 or so subjects contributed by 6 global collaborators. The material from the prospective study consisted of cDNA or gDNA derived from T cells, B-cell-depleted T cells, or PBMCs. The repertoires were released in a freely available public database meant as a resource for research on the immune response to SARS-CoV-2. Where available, HLA class I and class II types were obtained from metadata supplied by the sample provider rather than from assay-based typing. Nearly every sample came with metadata listing a de-identified subject ID, COVID-19 status, age in years and sex.

Overall results and qualifications from the work: The quantity of clinical and demographic metadata differed by source and by participant and was supplied without curation.

TCRbeta CDR3 regions were amplified from genomic DNA using the immunoSEQ Assay, a bias-controlled multiplex PCR. The paper's data handling went like this. The number of nucleated cells in each sample was estimated from the amplification of reference gene primers within the assay. To quantify the absolute abundance of each unique TCRbeta CDR3 rearrangement, sequence reads were collapsed and filtered. For each sample, productive Simpson clonality was calculated as the square root of Simpson's diversity index over productive rearrangements. TCRdb stores this immuneACCESS table with in-frame sequences only. Part of the clones is absent; in the studies checked, under half of the shortfall reflects unresolved V genes, and no reason is known for the rest. The D gene and trimming were derived from the DNA, and the V and J assignments and clone size from that table. The sample has 25,000 to 35,000 clones on record, 75% to 85% of them singletons. The ten top clones hold roughly 23% of the sample.

Each collaborating institution followed its own protocols to collect whole blood in K2EDTA tubes. For TCRbeta analysis, collaborators shipped samples as frozen whole blood, isolated PBMCs, or DNA extracted from either of those sample types. The CDR3 numbers 12 residues from cysteine through phenylalanine. The kept DNA is CDR3 alone, 36 bases in frame from the first base. Trimming takes 4 bases from V and 4 bases from J, and the germline ends sit 7 bases apart. Taken from the germline V gene, the CDR1 and CDR2 loops are SQVTM and ANQGSEA. Worth noting for this clone: No cognate antigen has been identified for it. No base-level quality is on record; no much larger clone is a single base apart.

The chain links TRBV29-1 with TRBJ1-4, with no confident D gene call. The TCR originated in a man aged 70-80 years with active COVID-19. What was sequenced was peripheral blood. The CDR3 protein: CSVGTYNEKLFF. The DNA sequence is given as TGCAGCGTTGGGACTTATAATGAAAAACTGTTTTTT.